This T cell receptor beta chain was sequenced during a study of cytomegalovirus exposure and HLA in healthy donors. Study overall: Unique TCR beta sequences numbering approximately 120 million came from 150 million to 200 million T cells in an earlier analysis. Ancestry clustering placed about 86% of more than 350 genotyped donors in the Caucasian-associated cluster. Study conclusions and caveats: Across donors, sequencing depth was assumed by presence/absence analyses to be roughly uniform.

Comments on this clone: The antigen is not known.

Healthy bone marrow donors made up the cohort. The primer mix had 60 Vbeta and 13 Jbeta primers. Sequencing was performed with immunoSEQ multiplex PCR; in TCRdb, only in-frame clones are kept and a portion is missing. The table lists around 180,000 clones, 79% of them singletons. The receptor's source is a woman between 35 and 50 years old in good health and CMV-seronegative. The sequencing input was PBMCs.

The DNA for the CDR3 is TGTGCCAGCTCACCATCATATCAGGGGAACACTGAAGCTTTCTTT. Translation gives CASSPSYQGNTEAFF. The V call is TRBV18, the J call TRBJ1-1; D is perhaps TRBD1 (5 bases). The CDR3 loop spans 15 amino acids. Deletions cut 2 bases from V and 1 base from J, with 11 bases between. Germline V gene sequence: CDR1 KGHSH, CDR2 LQKENI.